This T cell receptor beta chain was observed in a study of shared clonotypes between healthy human individuals. The assay was immunoSEQ multiplex PCR, and TCRdb's table has in-frame clones only and misses some. Among 2 million to 3 million clones, more than 80% were seen once, and the ten largest hold around 0.15%. Findings and limits, study-wide: In contrast to clonotypes shared by all four donors, non-shared clonotypes had lower generation probabilities. Generally, naive subsets (rather than memory subsets) showed larger estimated richness.

V was cut by 4 bases and J by 7 bases, with 16 bases left in between. The length of the CDR3 is 14 residues. Germline CDR1 and CDR2: MNHEY and SVGAGI. About this clone itself: Its antigen is unidentified.

This clonotype originated in a man younger than 35 in good health. This chain links TRBV6-5 with TRBJ1-2; D is undetermined. Sequenced: naive CD4+ T cells sorted from blood. Subset reported: CD45RA+ positively selected. This chain's CDR3 is CASSSVGRMPGYTF. As DNA, the CDR3 is TGTGCCAGCAGTTCGGTTGGGAGAATGCCTGGCTACACCTTC.